These 13 T cell receptor beta chains originate from one sample sequenced in a study of radiation and T cells in renal cell carcinoma. As to time point: blood 4 weeks post-SBRT, at nephrectomy. Treatment defined: 15 Gy SBRT to primary tumor, nephrectomy 4 weeks later. Data came from immunoSEQ multiplex PCR; TCRdb stores just in-frame clones and leaves some out. Of around 100,000 clones listed, about 79% are singletons. Source: blood, taken from a patient whose treatment included radiotherapy and nephrectomy. The receptor set was obtained from a man in his sixties with renal cell carcinoma.

This chain connects TRBV7-2 to TRBJ2-6; perhaps TRBD1 as D (6 bases). There are 16 residues in the CDR3. Looked up from germline, CDR1 is SGHTA and CDR2 is FQGNSA. Trimming removed 5 bases from V and 1 base from J, with 12 bases in between. The CDR3 is CASSTEGGSGANVLTF. The CDR3 bases are TGTGCCAGCAGCACCGAAGGGGGATCTGGGGCCAACGTCCTGACTTTC. Full variable domain (missing parts from reference TRBV7-2 and TRBJ2-6): GAGVSQSPSNKVTEKGKDVELRCDPISGHTALYWYRQSLGQGLEFLIYFQGNSAPDKSGLPSDRFSAERTGGSVSTLTIQRTQQEDSAVYLCASSTEGGSGANVLTFGAGSRLTVL.

This chain uses TRBV6-1 with TRBJ2-3; tentatively, D is TRBD1 or TRBD2 (5 bases each). The germline gives CDR1 MNHNS, CDR2 SASEGT. V dropped 10 bases and J dropped 4 bases, with 18 bases sitting between them. The CDR3 spans 14 residues. The DNA for the CDR3 is TGTGCCACCCGGGACCTAGGTGGGGCAGATACGCAGTATTTT. This sequence encodes CATRDLGGADTQYF.

J is TRBJ2-3 and V is TRBV10-3; TRBD2 agrees at 10 bases. The CDR3 contains 13 residues. Trimming at V came to 11 bases and at J to 4 bases, leaving 6 bases not matched to a gene. Germline CDR1 is ENHRY and CDR2 is SYGVKD. As DNA, the CDR3 is TGTGCCTCTAGCGGGAGTGATTCAGATACGCAGTATTTT. Encoded protein: CASSGSDSDTQYF.

The chain recombines TRBV7-7 with TRBJ2-5; D call uncertain. The CDR3 covers 13 residues. Trimming took off 3 bases at V and 2 bases at J, with 7 bases between the two ends. In germline, CDR1 is SSHAT, CDR2 FNYEAQ (reference sequence). The CDR3 loop reads CASSLEWQETQYF. CDR3 bases: TGTGCCAGCAGCTTGGAATGGCAAGAGACCCAGTACTTC.

The J gene is TRBJ1-2, the V gene TRBV29-1; the D gene is possibly TRBD1 (6 bases). Germline V lookup: CDR1 SQVTM, CDR2 ANQGSEA. This CDR3 is 17 amino acids long. Between the trimmed V and J ends, which lost 1 base and 4 bases, there was a span of 22 bases. CDR3 protein: CSVEGVYRQMTGYGYTF. The CDR3, as DNA: TGCAGCGTTGAAGGTGTGTACAGGCAAATGACAGGCTATGGCTACACCTTC.

In its sample, this clone was seen once. The gene calls are TRBV10-3 and TRBJ2-2; D is possibly TRBD1 (5 bases). The CDR3 is 13 residues long. Germline V gene data show CDR1 as ENHRY and CDR2 as SYGVKD. Trimming took off 10 bases at V and 9 bases at J, with 18 bases between the two ends. CDR3 protein: CANQGVQSRELFF. The CDR3 nucleotides read TGTGCCAACCAGGGTGTCCAATCCAGGGAGCTGTTTTTT.

Of note for this clone: The sample holds other DNA sequences that translate to the same CDR3. The rearrangement links TRBV9 to TRBJ1-2; D not certain. V was trimmed by 0 bases and J by 0 bases, leaving 0 bases between them. CDR1 SGDLS and CDR2 YYNGEE come from the germline V gene. The CDR3 loop spans 12 amino acids. CDR3 loop: CASSVANYGYTF. The CDR3 DNA is TGTGCCAGCAGCGTAGCTAACTATGGCTACACCTTC.

J is TRBJ2-2 and V is TRBV30; D call uncertain. The CDR3 totals 14 residues. Per the germline V gene, CDR1 is GTSNPN and CDR2 is SVGIG (reference sequence). Deletions cut 0 bases from V and 1 base from J, with 6 bases between. The CDR3 protein is CAWSVTQNTGELFF. CDR3 nucleotides: TGTGCCTGGAGTGTAACCCAGAACACCGGGGAGCTGTTTTTT.

The count of this clone is one. The V gene is TRBV11-3, the J gene TRBJ2-1; tentative D call: TRBD2 (6 bases). Germline values: CDR1 SGHNT, CDR2 YENEEA. The CDR3 totals 15 residues. V lost 5 bases and J lost 5, with 16 bases in between. CDR3 nucleotides: TGTGCCAGCAGCAAAGGAGGGACCCAGGACAATGAGCAGTTCTTC. Translation: CASSKGGTQDNEQFF.

This clone was picked up one time. CDR3 protein: CATSRGMEAEAFF. The CDR3 DNA reads as TGTGCCACCAGCAGAGGAATGGAAGCTGAAGCTTTCTTT. The J gene is TRBJ1-1, the V gene TRBV15; unclear D gene. The CDR3 sequence is 13 residues long. Trimming cost V 1 base and J 6 bases, with 9 bases left between them. Looked up from germline, CDR1 is LNHNV and CDR2 is YYDKDF (reference sequence). Full variable domain (rest looked up from reference TRBV15 and TRBJ1-1): DAMVIQNPRYQVTQFGKPVTLSCSQTLNHNVMYWYQQKSSQAPKLLFHYYDKDFNNEADTPDNFQSRRPNTSFCFLDIRSPGLGDTAMYLCATSRGMEAEAFFGQGTRLTVV.

V gene TRBV28 combines with J gene TRBJ1-2; 7 bases agree with TRBD1. The V gene's germline CDR1 is MDHEN and CDR2 SYDVKM. The CDR3 has 14 residues. V was clipped by 4 bases and J by 5 bases; unmatched bases: 7. The CDR3 here is CASSWRQGMYGYTF. The DNA for the CDR3 is TGTGCCAGCAGTTGGAGACAGGGAATGTATGGCTACACCTTC.

The J gene is TRBJ2-7, the V gene TRBV7-8; D may be TRBD1 (6 bases). CDR3 length: 17 amino acids. CDR1 is SGHVS and CDR2 is FQNEAQ in the germline V gene. The CDR3 region is CVIHAESGKGRGDEQYF. The CDR3 coding sequence is TGTGTGATCCACGCCGAATCGGGGAAGGGCAGGGGTGACGAGCAGTACTTC. The whole variable domain, remainder taken from reference TRBV7-8 and TRBJ2-7, is GAGVSQSPRYKVAKRGQDVALRCDPISGHVSLFWYQQALGQGPEFLTYFQNEAQLDKSGLPSDRFFAERPEGSVSTLKIQRTQQEDSAVYLCVIHAESGKGRGDEQYFGPGTRLTVT.

The chain links TRBV10-2 to TRBJ2-1, with 12 bases lining up with TRBD2. The trim removed 6 bases at V and 0 bases at J, leaving 0 bases unmatched. The CDR3 has 15 residues. Looked up from germline, CDR1 is WSHSY and CDR2 is SAAADI. For the CDR3, the DNA is TGCGCCAGCAGGACTAGCGGGAGCTCCTACAATGAGCAGTTCTTC. Its protein product is CASRTSGSSYNEQFF.